One sample yielded the 22 T cell receptor beta chains listed below, sequenced in a study of regulatory T cells in long-lasting Graves disease. The TCR beta library used iRepertoire HTBI primers with Arm-PCR amplification of CDR3. In TCRdb, the multiplex PCR reads were re-called with MiXCR into one record per CDR3 protein. The table shows under 400,000 distinct CDR3 sequences, with approximately 15% occurring only once. As to time point: newly diagnosed GD, antithyroid drugs for less than 3 months. PBMC RNA served as the TCR library source. The data also belong to a second study, concerning T cells in Graves' hyperthyroidism and ophthalmopathy.

This sample comprised peripheral blood mononuclear cells (PBMCs), obtained at new diagnosis, from a patient treated with antithyroid drugs. The receptors were gathered from a man aged 35-49 years with Graves disease.

This clonotype turned up a few times. The chain links TRBV6-2 or TRBV6-3 to TRBJ2-6; D ambiguous. V was cut by 6 bases and J by 2 bases, with 20 bases left in between. CDR1 is MNHEY, CDR2 SVGEGT, per germline. CDR3 size: 18 residues. The CDR3 protein is CASSDDIFRLTGANVLTF. The CDR3 region has the DNA TGTGCCAGCAGCGATGACATATTTCGGTTGACTGGGGCCAACGTCCTGACTTTC.

There are many counts of this clonotype. The gene calls are TRBV6-1 and TRBJ2-5; TRBD2 matches at 14 bases. V lost 0 bases, J lost 5 bases, and 2 bases stayed unmatched. Germline CDR1 is MNHNS and CDR2 is SASEGT. The CDR3 spans 16 residues. The CDR3 DNA follows: TGTGCCAGCAGTGAAGCGGGACTAGCGGGGGTGGAGACCCAGTACTTC. Its protein product is CASSEAGLAGVETQYF.

This chain uses TRBV20-1 with TRBJ2-7; tentative D call: TRBD1 (5 bases). Germline V gene sequence: CDR1 DFQATT, CDR2 SNEGSKA (reference sequence). This CDR3 region has 14 residues. Trimming took 6 bases from V and 2 from J, leaving 17 bases between them. The CDR3 region has the DNA TGCAGTGCCAGACCAGGGCAAGGGGCCTACGAGCAGTACTTC. Amino acids: CSARPGQGAYEQYF.

This clonotype occurred many times. The gene calls are TRBV20-1 and TRBJ1-5; unclear D gene. V was pared by 1 base and J by 3 bases, with 10 bases between. The CDR3 runs 14 residues. CDR1 DFQATT and CDR2 SNEGSKA come from the germline V gene (reference sequence). CDR3: CSARVGQANQPQHF. The CDR3 DNA reads as TGCAGTGCTAGAGTAGGGCAGGCCAATCAGCCCCAGCATTTT.

Many counts were recorded for this clonotype. This sequence joins TRBV20-1 and TRBJ1-5; D remains unclear. The germline CDR1 and CDR2 sequences are DFQATT and SNEGSKA (reference sequence). This CDR3 spans 15 amino acids. The V end lost 3 bases, the J end lost 1 base, and 13 bases lay between the germline ends. The CDR3, as DNA: TGCAGTGCTAGCGCCGCAGCGGGGAGCAATCAGCCCCAGCATTTT. Amino acids: CSASAAAGSNQPQHF.

V usage is TRBV7-9 and J usage is TRBJ2-3; 9 positions agree with TRBD1. V trimming: 6 bases; J trimming: 0 bases; junction bases outside the gene matches: 1. Germline assignment: CDR1 SEHNR and CDR2 FQNEAQ (reference sequence). CDR3 length: 14 residues. CDR3 amino acids: CASRQGASTDTQYF. In nucleotides, the CDR3 is TGTGCCAGCAGACAGGGGGCCAGCACAGATACGCAGTATTTT.

At least ten counts were recorded for this clonotype. The rearrangement links TRBV9 to TRBJ1-3; possible D gene TRBD1, 5 bases. The ends were cut back, 3 bases at V and 6 bases at J, with 13 bases in the middle. This CDR3 has 14 residues. Germline V lookup: CDR1 SGDLS, CDR2 YYNGEE. In DNA form, the CDR3 reads TGTGCCAGCAGCGGCTCCGGGACTACAAACACCATATATTTT. This sequence encodes CASSGSGTTNTIYF.

This clonotype came up many times. The V call is TRBV12-3 or TRBV12-4, the J call TRBJ2-3; 7 bases are a match to TRBD1. The length of the CDR3 is 19 residues. The V segment lost 7 bases and the J segment 2 bases; nucleotides outside the gene matches: 21. Written as DNA, the CDR3 is TGTGCCAGCACACAGGACAGGTGGACAAATCTTGGAAACACAGATACGCAGTATTTT. Its translation: CASTQDRWTNLGNTDTQYF.

This clonotype showed up many times. The chain carries TRBV20-1 and TRBJ1-1; no clear D. The CDR3 sequence is 13 residues long. Germline V CDR1 and CDR2: DFQATT, SNEGSKA (reference sequence). Trimming removed 4 bases from V and 3 bases from J, with 12 bases in between. The CDR3: CSATGGGYTEAFF. CDR3 DNA: TGCAGTGCTACCGGTGGAGGCTACACTGAAGCTTTCTTT.

This clonotype was recorded at least ten times. The chain carries TRBV18 and TRBJ1-6; 8 bases map to TRBD1. Trimming cost V 2 bases and J 10 bases; bases outside gene matches: 4. Germline V gene sequence: CDR1 KGHSH, CDR2 LQKENI. The CDR3 loop spans 14 amino acids. The CDR3 protein is CASSPATGDSPLHF. The CDR3 DNA is TGTGCCAGCTCACCAGCGACAGGGGACTCACCCCTCCACTTT. The entire variable domain, with the rest obtained from reference TRBV18 and TRBJ1-6, is as follows: NAGVMQNPRHLVRRRGQEARLRCSPMKGHSHVYWYRQLPEEGLKFMVYLQKENIIDESGMPKERFSAEFPKEGPSILRIQQVVRGDSAAYFCASSPATGDSPLHFGNGTRLTVT.

This rearrangement joins TRBV11-2 to TRBJ2-1; no definite D call. The CDR3 consists of 15 residues. Trimming took off 1 base at V and 0 bases at J, with 7 bases between the two ends. Germline CDR1 and CDR2: SGHAT and FQNNGV. CDR3 DNA sequence: TGTGCCAGCAGCTTAGGCAGGACCTCCTACAATGAGCAGTTCTTC. It codes for CASSLGRTSYNEQFF. The complete variable domain, with remaining parts taken from reference TRBV11-2 and TRBJ2-1, reads EAGVAQSPRYKIIEKRQSVAFWCNPISGHATLYWYQQILGQGPKLLIQFQNNGVVDDSQLPKDRFSAERLKGVDSTLKIQPAKLEDSAVYLCASSLGRTSYNEQFFGPGTRLTVL.

This clonotype has more than one count but fewer than ten. The chain has TRBV20-1 and TRBJ1-2; 7 nucleotides align to TRBD1. Germline V gene sequence: CDR1 DFQATT, CDR2 SNEGSKA (reference sequence). J was trimmed by 4 bases and V by 1 base; bases with no gene match: 9. This CDR3 comprises 15 residues. The CDR3, as DNA: TGCAGTGCTAGAGTGAGGGCAGGGGGTAGCTATGGCTACACCTTC. Translating it yields CSARVRAGGSYGYTF.

The chain combines TRBV29-1 with TRBJ1-2, with a weak D call TRBD1 (6 bases). V was pared by 2 bases and J by 8 bases, with 9 bases between. The CDR3 is made up of 11 amino acids. Germline lookup yields CDR1 SQVTM and CDR2 ANQGSEA. The CDR3 region is CSVETGWGYTF. For the CDR3, the DNA is TGCAGCGTTGAAACAGGGTGGGGCTACACCTTC.

The gene calls are TRBV28 and TRBJ2-5, with TRBD1 matching 8 bases. The CDR3 runs 14 residues. Trimming removed 4 bases from V and 7 bases from J; junction bases left unmatched: 8. The V gene's germline CDR1 is MDHEN and CDR2 SYDVKM. This CDR3 is CASSSGTGVRTQYF. For the CDR3, the DNA is TGTGCCAGCAGTTCCGGGACAGGTGTGCGGACCCAGTACTTC.

This clonotype was observed at least ten times. The chain carries TRBV7-2 and TRBJ1-1, with D possibly matching TRBD1 (6 bases). Germline loops: CDR1 SGHTA, CDR2 FQGNSA. The germline V and J ends were trimmed by 1 base and 10 bases, with 13 bases remaining between them. The CDR3 has 13 amino acids. DNA for the CDR3: TGTGCCAGCAGCTTAGAACGGGGAGGGGGAGCTTTCTTT. This gives the protein CASSLERGGGAFF.

The chain uses TRBV27 and TRBJ1-6; TRBD1 matches 7 bases. The CDR3 is 15 amino acids. Germline V gives CDR1 MNHEY, CDR2 SMNVEV (reference sequence). J was trimmed by 7 bases and V by 3 bases; bases with no gene match: 6. CDR3 DNA sequence: TGTGCCAGCAGTTTCATAGGGGGCAGCAATTCACCCCTCCACTTT. Its translation: CASSFIGGSNSPLHF.

Comments on this clonotype: This likely reflects a read error, since a far larger clone is one base away. The chain joins TRBV7-9 to TRBJ2-7, with 9 bases matching TRBD1. CDR1 SEHNR and CDR2 FQNEAQ come from the germline V gene (reference sequence). The CDR3 is 14 amino acids. V was pared by 5 bases and J by 6 bases, with 8 bases of the junction left unmatched. In DNA form, the CDR3 reads TGTGCCAGCAGCCCCGGGACAGGGTGGGCCGAGCAGTACTTC. Residues: CASSPGTGWAEQYF.

With regard to this clonotype: One junction end disagrees with the germline gene, perhaps due to a read error. The rearrangement links TRBV11-1 to TRBJ2-5, with D maybe TRBD2 (6 bases). This CDR3 is 14 amino acids long. Germline CDR1 reads SGHAT; CDR2 reads FQDESV (reference sequence). The CDR3 bases are TGTGCCTGCAGCTTGCAGGGAGGCCAAGAGACCCAGTACTTC. Residues: CACSLQGGQETQYF.

This clonotype was counted at least ten times. This CDR3 reads CASSLSRISTDTQYF. CDR3 bases: TGTGCCAGCAGTTTGAGTCGGATTAGCACAGATACGCAGTATTTT. The rearrangement joins TRBV27 to TRBJ2-3; D ambiguous. V lost 3 bases, J lost 0 bases, and 10 bases lay in between. The CDR3 covers 15 residues. Germline lookup yields CDR1 MNHEY and CDR2 SMNVEV (reference sequence).

A few counts support this clonotype. This chain joins TRBV11-2 and TRBJ1-4, with 7 nucleotides matching TRBD1. The J segment lost 10 bases and the V segment lost 3 bases, leaving 17 bases of the junction unmatched. The CDR3 totals 17 residues. Germline assignment: CDR1 SGHAT and CDR2 FQNNGV. CDR3 protein: CASSLREGGEVIGKLFF. In nucleotides, the CDR3 is TGTGCCAGCAGCTTGAGGGAAGGGGGCGAGGTAATTGGAAAACTGTTTTTT.

The gene calls are TRBV6-1 and TRBJ1-3, with D unclear. Trimming removed 2 bases at V and 0 bases at J, with 11 bases between. Germline lookup yields CDR1 MNHNS and CDR2 SASEGT. CDR3 length: 16 amino acids. The CDR3 DNA reads as TGTGCCAGCAGTGAAATGTCGGTGAACTCTGGAAACACCATATATTTT. Residues: CASSEMSVNSGNTIYF.

This clonotype has ten or more counts. The chain recombines TRBV24-1 with TRBJ1-5; 7 positions match TRBD1. The CDR3 is 13 residues long. CDR1 is KGHDR and CDR2 is SFDVKD in the germline V gene. Trimming removed 3 bases from V and 5 bases from J; junction bases left unmatched: 0. As DNA, the CDR3 is TGTGCCACCAGTGATCAGGGGGATCAGCCCCAGCATTTT. Translated: CATSDQGDQPQHF.